Each of the 24 T cell receptor beta chains below was sequenced from the same sample in a study of blood T cells in healthy people across ages (dated by TCRdb to 2014 to 2015). Receptors were amplified or captured by 5' RACE. The run used an Illumina HiSeq 2500. The second PCR ran for about 7 to 11 cycles and used a J-beta primer mix along with a sample-barcoded 5' primer. Clones were called with MiXCR by TCRdb after fastp trimmed the public reads at Q25, and only in-frame beta chains were retained. Entries that share a CDR3 protein sequence are merged under the most common genes and DNA. A total of 600,000 or so distinct CDR3 sequences appear in this sample, more than 45% of them only once. The top ten clones comprise just under 25% of the sample. The sample consisted of blood. These receptors came from an elderly man in good health.

This clonotype was found a few times. The chain has TRBV7-9 and TRBJ1-6; tentative D call: TRBD1 (5 bases). CDR3 length: 12 residues. CDR1 is SEHNR, CDR2 FQNEAQ, per germline (reference sequence). With 4 bases removed from V and 8 bases from J, the gap between germline ends came to 6 bases. Here the CDR3 DNA reads TGTGCCAGCAGCTGGGACTATTCACCCCTCCACTTT. This translates into CASSWDYSPLHF.

At least ten counts were recorded for this clonotype. The CDR3 DNA reads TGTGCCAGCAGCCAACGGGGACAGAACTACAATGAGCAGTTCTTC. Translated, it gives CASSQRGQNYNEQFF. The chain uses TRBV6-2 or TRBV6-3 and TRBJ2-1, with 7 bases lining up with TRBD1. This CDR3 comprises 15 residues. The V gene end was trimmed by 6 bases and the J gene end by 3 bases; junction bases not matched to a gene: 8. Germline V gene data show CDR1 as MNHEY and CDR2 as SVGEGT.

The gene calls are TRBV5-1 and TRBJ2-1; TRBD1 agrees at 8 bases. CDR3 length: 15 amino acids. Trimming cost V 2 bases and J 6 bases; bases outside gene matches: 7. CDR1 is SGHRS and CDR2 is YFSETQ in the germline V gene. In DNA form, the CDR3 reads TGCGCCAGCAGCTTCGGACAGGGCAAGGGCAATGAGCAGTTCTTC. It is translated as CASSFGQGKGNEQFF.

The chain employs TRBV25-1 and TRBJ2-3; D is unresolved. V was clipped by 4 bases and J by 14 bases, with 19 bases between them. This CDR3 comprises 13 residues. From germline, CDR1 is MGHDK and CDR2 SYGVNS. CDR3 coding DNA: TGTGCCAGCAGTGGATCCCCCTCTCCACGACGGTATTTT. It translates to CASSGSPSPRRYF. The full variable domain, in which reference TRBV25-1 and TRBJ2-3 provide the parts outside the CDR3, is EADIYQTPRYLVIGTGKKITLECSQTMGHDKMYWYQQDPGMELHLIHYSYGVNSTEKGDLSSESTVSRIRTEHFPLTLESARPSHTSQYLCASSGSPSPRRYFGPGTRLTVL.

This clonotype was counted ten times or more. The chain joins TRBV7-2 to TRBJ2-4, with D unresolved. Per the germline V gene, CDR1 is SGHTA and CDR2 is FQGNSA. V shed 5 bases and J shed 0 bases, with 11 bases lying between them. The CDR3 extends over 15 amino acids. This CDR3 is CASSPGRLAKNIQYF. In DNA, the CDR3 is TGTGCCAGCAGCCCCGGACGGTTAGCCAAAAACATTCAGTACTTC.

CDR3 sequence: CATNGLAGEETQYF. The CDR3 nucleotides read TGTGCCACCAACGGACTAGCGGGAGAAGAGACCCAGTACTTC. The chain employs TRBV10-3 and TRBJ2-5, with 13 positions matching TRBD2. The CDR3 covers 14 residues. V trimming: 10 bases; J trimming: 3 bases; junction bases outside the gene matches: 5. Germline lookup yields CDR1 ENHRY and CDR2 SYGVKD.

The chain recombines TRBV6-6 with TRBJ1-1; D remains unclear. Germline CDR1 and CDR2: MNHNY and SVGAGI (reference sequence). The V gene lost 5 bases and the J gene lost 5 bases, with 18 bases spanning the gap. CDR3 length: 15 residues. The CDR3 region is CASSHGVIVGTEAFF. For the CDR3, the DNA is TGTGCCAGCAGTCACGGGGTGATTGTGGGGACTGAAGCTTTCTTT.

This clonotype occurred a few times. The chain joins TRBV5-1 to TRBJ2-5; D is perhaps TRBD2 (6 bases). Germline V lookup: CDR1 SGHRS, CDR2 YFSETQ. CDR3 size: 16 residues. Deletions cut 0 bases from V and 5 bases from J, with 17 bases between. The CDR3 coding sequence is TGCGCCAGCAGCTTGGGGATGGGACTTTTGCGGGAGACCCAGTACTTC. Translation gives CASSLGMGLLRETQYF.

A few counts support this clonotype. The chain employs TRBV6-2 or TRBV6-3 and TRBJ2-1; D gene uncertain. This CDR3 is 12 amino acids long. The germline gives CDR1 MNHEY, CDR2 SVGEGT. V was clipped by 6 bases and J by 6 bases, with 9 bases between them. The CDR3: CASSSPRNEQFF. As DNA, the CDR3 is TGTGCCAGCAGCTCTCCTCGCAATGAGCAGTTCTTC.

There are many counts of this clonotype. V is TRBV7-2 and J is TRBJ2-1; TRBD2 matches at 11 bases. Germline lookup yields CDR1 SGHTA and CDR2 FQGNSA. CDR3 size: 16 residues. Trimming at V came to 1 base and at J to 6 bases, leaving 5 bases not matched to a gene. DNA for the CDR3: TGTGCCAGCAGCTTAGATCTAGCGGGAGGACGCAATGAGCAGTTCTTC. The encoded protein is CASSLDLAGGRNEQFF.

The genes are TRBV7-9 and TRBJ2-7; 11 nucleotides line up with TRBD2. The CDR3 is 15 residues long. The V gene's germline CDR1 is SEHNR and CDR2 FQNEAQ (reference sequence). Trimming took 4 bases from V and 5 from J; bases not matched to a gene: 7. CDR3 sequence reads: CASSYTGTSGDEQYF. The CDR3 nucleotides read TGTGCCAGCAGCTATACCGGGACTAGCGGAGACGAGCAGTACTTC. The full variable domain, with the rest looked up from reference TRBV7-9 and TRBJ2-7, is DTGVSQNPRHKITKRGQNVTFRCDPISEHNRLYWYRQTLGQGPEFLTYFQNEAQLEKSRLLSDRFSAERPKGSFSTLEIQRTEQGDSAMYLCASSYTGTSGDEQYFGPGTRLTVT.

The chain carries TRBV11-1 and TRBJ2-1; the match to TRBD2 covers 8 bases. V lost 0 bases, J lost 7 bases, and 8 bases stayed unmatched. The length of the CDR3 is 16 residues. Per germline, CDR1 SGHAT and CDR2 FQDESV (reference sequence). DNA of the CDR3: TGTGCCAGCAGCTTAGCGAAAGGACTAGCTCGTAATGAGCAGTTCTTC. It is translated as CASSLAKGLARNEQFF.

The genes are TRBV4-3 and TRBJ1-5; possibly TRBD1 for D (5 bases). This CDR3 region has 15 residues. From germline, CDR1 is LGHNA and CDR2 YSLEER. The V end lost 0 bases, the J end lost 5 bases, and 11 bases lay between the germline ends. CDR3 in DNA: TGCGCCAGCAGCCAAGATAGGGCAGGGTATCAGCCCCAGCATTTT. Translated: CASSQDRAGYQPQHF.

This clonotype was detected many times. The V and J genes are TRBV6-6 and TRBJ2-1, with D unclear. The CDR3 spans 16 residues. The germline CDR1 and CDR2 sequences are MNHNY and SVGAGI (reference sequence). V gave up 2 bases and J gave up 3 bases, with 14 bases separating them. CDR3 region: CASSYGHTHSYNEQFF. Written as DNA, the CDR3 is TGTGCCAGCAGTTACGGTCACACGCATAGCTACAATGAGCAGTTCTTC.

The CDR3 spells CASSSGTGTTGELFF. CDR3 DNA sequence: TGTGCCAGCAGCTCCGGGACAGGGACCACCGGGGAGCTGTTTTTT. The chain has TRBV9 and TRBJ2-2; 9 bases match TRBD1. Per the germline V gene, CDR1 is SGDLS and CDR2 is YYNGEE. The CDR3 covers 15 residues. V dropped 4 bases and J dropped 4; count of bases not matched to a gene: 5.

The chain links TRBV20-1 to TRBJ2-3; TRBD2 agrees at 9 bases. Germline V CDR1 and CDR2: DFQATT, SNEGSKA (reference sequence). The CDR3 sequence is 13 residues long. J was trimmed by 5 bases and V by 8 bases; bases with no gene match: 8. This CDR3 is CSRSGGRVDTQYF. The DNA of the CDR3 is TGCAGTCGAAGCGGGGGGCGGGTAGATACGCAGTATTTT.

The CDR3 coding sequence is TGTGCCAGCAGCCTTTTAGACGTGCGCTCCTACAATGAGCAGTTCTTC. As protein: CASSLLDVRSYNEQFF. J is TRBJ2-1 and V is TRBV7-9; D is undetermined. V was shortened by 5 bases and J by 0 bases, with 14 bases between the two germline ends. The germline V gene encodes CDR1 SEHNR and CDR2 FQNEAQ (reference sequence). The CDR3 has 16 amino acids.

This clonotype was picked up a small number of times. V usage is TRBV5-1 and J usage is TRBJ1-1; no clear D. This CDR3 has 14 amino acids. Trimming took off 4 bases at V and 5 bases at J, with 15 bases between the two ends. Germline V gene sequence: CDR1 SGHRS, CDR2 YFSETQ. This chain's CDR3 is CASSLRGWKTEAFF. Here the CDR3 DNA reads TGCGCCAGCAGCCTGCGAGGGTGGAAAACTGAAGCTTTCTTT. The full variable domain, rest sourced from reference TRBV5-1 and TRBJ1-1, is KAGVTQTPRYLIKTRGQQVTLSCSPISGHRSVSWYQQTPGQGLQFLFEYFSETQRNKGNFPGRFSGRQFSNSRSEMNVSTLELGDSALYLCASSLRGWKTEAFFGQGTRLTVV.

The genes are TRBV29-1 and TRBJ2-5; D call uncertain. Per the germline V gene, CDR1 is SQVTM and CDR2 is ANQGSEA. The CDR3 contains 11 residues. V was pared by 4 bases and J by 2 bases, with 5 bases between. The CDR3 is CSVVGQETQYF. CDR3 bases: TGCAGCGTTGTGGGGCAAGAGACCCAGTACTTC.

This clonotype was observed a handful of times. The rearrangement joins TRBV7-2 to TRBJ2-1; D may be TRBD2 (7 bases). Between the trimmed V and J ends, which lost 2 bases and 9 bases, there was a span of 17 bases. This CDR3 has 15 residues. Germline V lookup: CDR1 SGHTA, CDR2 FQGNSA. The CDR3 loop reads CASSLSGTQFGEQFF. The CDR3 DNA follows: TGTGCCAGCAGCTTAAGCGGGACACAATTCGGTGAGCAGTTCTTC.

This clonotype was found a few times. The genes are TRBV5-1 and TRBJ2-5; 8 nucleotides agree with TRBD1. The CDR3 spans 16 residues. Per germline, CDR1 SGHRS and CDR2 YFSETQ. V lost 0 bases and J lost 11; bases outside the gene matches: 15. As DNA, the CDR3 is TGCGCCAGCAGCTTGGCCGCAGGGGGCCAAACAGTGGAGCAGTACTTC. Its protein is CASSLAAGGQTVEQYF.

This clonotype was counted only a few times. J is TRBJ2-1 and V is TRBV24-1; TRBD2 matches 13 bases. J gave up 4 bases and V 4 bases, and 3 bases lay outside the gene matches. Per germline, CDR1 KGHDR and CDR2 SFDVKD. The CDR3 extends over 16 amino acids. The CDR3 nucleotides are TGTGCCACCAGTGAGGGACTAGCGGGGACTTACAATGAGCAGTTCTTC. Translation: CATSEGLAGTYNEQFF.

The rearrangement uses TRBV12-3 or TRBV12-4 and TRBJ2-4; D is perhaps TRBD2 (6 bases). The CDR3 sequence is 14 residues long. The V end was cut by 8 bases, the J end by 7 bases, with 18 bases between. The CDR3 loop reads CASGEVPPGNIQYF. CDR3 in DNA: TGTGCCAGCGGGGAGGTCCCCCCTGGGAACATTCAGTACTTC.

The chain links TRBV7-9 to TRBJ2-3; 8 nucleotides line up with TRBD1. The CDR3 covers 15 residues. Trimming took 4 bases from V and 2 from J; bases not matched to a gene: 5. Germline CDR1 is SEHNR and CDR2 is FQNEAQ (reference sequence). Here the CDR3 DNA reads TGTGCCAGCAGCTCCGGACAGGGTACCACAGATACGCAGTATTTT. Residues: CASSSGQGTTDTQYF.